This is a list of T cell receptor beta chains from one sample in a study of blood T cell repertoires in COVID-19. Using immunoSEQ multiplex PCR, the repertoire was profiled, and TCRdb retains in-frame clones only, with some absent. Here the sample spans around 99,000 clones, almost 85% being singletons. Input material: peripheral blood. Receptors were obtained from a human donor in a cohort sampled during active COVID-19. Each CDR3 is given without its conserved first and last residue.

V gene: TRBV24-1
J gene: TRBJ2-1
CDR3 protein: ATSPRSVYNEQF

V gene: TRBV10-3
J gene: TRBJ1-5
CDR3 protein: AISESSTGNQPQH

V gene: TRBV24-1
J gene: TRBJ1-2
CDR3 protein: ATSDLRQGGGYT

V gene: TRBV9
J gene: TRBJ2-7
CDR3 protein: ASSRLDLPDEQY

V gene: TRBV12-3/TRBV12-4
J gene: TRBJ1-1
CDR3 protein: ASRTPAGVRAF

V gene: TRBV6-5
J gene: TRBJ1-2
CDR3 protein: ASSRTGQGGNGYT

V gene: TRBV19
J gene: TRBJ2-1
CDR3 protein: ATRSISEQF

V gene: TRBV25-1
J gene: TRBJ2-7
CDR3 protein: ASSDPLGLAGAEEQY

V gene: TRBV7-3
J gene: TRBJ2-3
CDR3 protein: ASSRTAGAVIDTQY

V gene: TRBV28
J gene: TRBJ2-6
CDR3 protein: ASKGGDFSGANVLT

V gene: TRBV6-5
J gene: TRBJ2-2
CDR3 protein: ASSYSGQGGGELF

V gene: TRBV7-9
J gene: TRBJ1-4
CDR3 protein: ASSPLGDNNEKLF

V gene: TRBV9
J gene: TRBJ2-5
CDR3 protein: ASSAGLAGGWALGTQY

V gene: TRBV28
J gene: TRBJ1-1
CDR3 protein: ASSLPPGQGSEAF

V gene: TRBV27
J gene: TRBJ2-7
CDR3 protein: ASSLKERSPFYEQY

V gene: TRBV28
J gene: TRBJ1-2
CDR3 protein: ASSPTGGPYNYGYT

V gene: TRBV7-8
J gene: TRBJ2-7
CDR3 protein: ASSLGAGEGYEQY

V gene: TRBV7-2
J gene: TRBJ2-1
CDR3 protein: ASSPYGLAGEYDEQF

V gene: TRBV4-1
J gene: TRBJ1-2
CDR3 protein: ASSHMTGSNYGYT

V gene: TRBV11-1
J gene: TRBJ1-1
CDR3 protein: ASSLAGGGITEAF

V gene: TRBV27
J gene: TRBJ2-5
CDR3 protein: ASSVQETQY

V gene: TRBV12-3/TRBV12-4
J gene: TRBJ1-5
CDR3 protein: ASSFSPQPQH

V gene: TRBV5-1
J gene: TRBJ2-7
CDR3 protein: ASSPIPGQGIEQY

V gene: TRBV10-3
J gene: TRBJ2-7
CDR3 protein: AIKNGTGPYEQY

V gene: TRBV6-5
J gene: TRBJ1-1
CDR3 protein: ASMEGTEAF

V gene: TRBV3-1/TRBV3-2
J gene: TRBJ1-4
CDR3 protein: ASSLRTGLAGKLF

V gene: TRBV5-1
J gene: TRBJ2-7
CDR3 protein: ASSLAFSGPYEQY

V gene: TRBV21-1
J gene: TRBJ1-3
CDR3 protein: ASKRGRGENTIY

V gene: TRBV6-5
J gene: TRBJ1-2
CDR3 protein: ASSLAGQGTGYT

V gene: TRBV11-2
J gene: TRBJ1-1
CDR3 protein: ASSLLKHPGTEAF

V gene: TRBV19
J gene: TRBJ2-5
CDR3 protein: ASKPTGSFSETQY

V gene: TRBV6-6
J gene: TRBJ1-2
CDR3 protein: ASSYREANLSGYT

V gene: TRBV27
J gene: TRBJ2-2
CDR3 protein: ASLAGTNTGELF

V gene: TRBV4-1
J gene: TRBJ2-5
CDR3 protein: ASSQDQGAGETQY

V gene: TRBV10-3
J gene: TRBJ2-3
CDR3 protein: AISGEAVSHPSTDTQY

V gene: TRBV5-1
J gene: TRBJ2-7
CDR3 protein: ASSPGTGSLLREQY

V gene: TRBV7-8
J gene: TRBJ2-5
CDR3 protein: ASSPRDSGSGFRETQY

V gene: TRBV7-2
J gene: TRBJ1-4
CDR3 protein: ASTPRGGTNEKLF

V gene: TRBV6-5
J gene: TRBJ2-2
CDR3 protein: ASRRMADNTGELF

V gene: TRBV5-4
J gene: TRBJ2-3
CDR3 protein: ASSRPGTGIGDTQY